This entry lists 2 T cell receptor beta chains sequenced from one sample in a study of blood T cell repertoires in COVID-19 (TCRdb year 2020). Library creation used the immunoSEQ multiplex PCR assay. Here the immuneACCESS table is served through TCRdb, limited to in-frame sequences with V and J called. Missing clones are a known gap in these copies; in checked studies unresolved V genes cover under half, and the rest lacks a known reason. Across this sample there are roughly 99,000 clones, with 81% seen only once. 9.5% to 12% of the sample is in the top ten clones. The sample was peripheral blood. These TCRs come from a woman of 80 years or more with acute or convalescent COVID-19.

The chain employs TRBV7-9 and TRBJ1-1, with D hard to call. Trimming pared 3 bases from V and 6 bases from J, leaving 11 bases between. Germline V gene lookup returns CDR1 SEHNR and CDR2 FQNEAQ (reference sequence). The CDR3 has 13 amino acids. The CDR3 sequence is CASSLTTTSEAFF. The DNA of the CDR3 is TGTGCCAGCAGCTTGACGACAACCTCTGAAGCTTTCTTT.

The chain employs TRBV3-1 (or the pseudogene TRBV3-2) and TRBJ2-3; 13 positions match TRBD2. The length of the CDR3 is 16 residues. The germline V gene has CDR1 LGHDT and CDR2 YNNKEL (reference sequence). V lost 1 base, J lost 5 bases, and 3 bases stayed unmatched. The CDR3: CASSQGRTSGGDTQYF. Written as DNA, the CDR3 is TGTGCCAGCAGCCAAGGTCGGACTAGCGGGGGAGATACGCAGTATTTT.